This T cell receptor (beta chain) was sequenced in a study of vaccination effects on CD4 cells after COVID-19. Antigen-specific CD4+ T cells were expanded with viral peptide pools in the ViraFEST assay before sequencing. The culture ran for 10 days before CD4+ T cells were isolated. Two doses of either BNT162b2 or mRNA-1273 were given to each participant. Each vaccine recipient was nucleocapsid antibody negative and had no prior SARS-CoV-2 infection. Two million PBMC were placed in each well, which was supplemented with 10 IU/ml IL-2 and roughly 10 ug/ml peptides. The authors replaced half the medium with IL-2 medium on days 3 and 7. Points from the study as a whole: Clones that were induced by infection or by vaccine showed marked contraction late after vaccination.

Using immunoSEQ multiplex PCR, the repertoire was profiled, and TCRdb retains in-frame clones only, with some absent. The sample consists of about 24,000 clones, roughly three quarters of them appearing once. This clone was picked up a small number of times. Antigen: not known. Trimming pared 3 bases from V and 7 bases from J, leaving 12 bases between. The CDR3 consists of 12 residues. Per germline, CDR1 DFQATT and CDR2 SNEGSKA (reference sequence). Material: CD4+ T cells from PBMCs cultured with SARS-CoV-2 spike peptides, obtained after COVID-19 vaccination. The clonotype comes from a human donor who received a COVID-19 vaccine. The chain has TRBV20-1 and TRBJ1-2; D call uncertain. This chain's CDR3 is CSASLESGGYTF. The CDR3 DNA reads TGCAGTGCTAGTCTGGAGTCGGGTGGCTACACCTTC.